This paragraph reports one T cell receptor beta chain. This sample was taken from a study of blood T cell repertoires in COVID-19. Germline assignment: CDR1 LGHDT and CDR2 YNNKEL (reference sequence). The CDR3 spans 15 residues. Losses at the gene ends were 4 bases for V and 2 bases for J; bases not matched to a gene: 4. Participants were aged 18 to 89 years from 20 to 30 US areas. Participants were placed into cohorts based on the clinical history they reported. Donors in Cohort 3 counted as recovered after two negative PCRs, clearance, or symptom resolution. The method was immunoSEQ multiplex PCR; TCRdb's version includes in-frame clones alone and lacks a portion of them. The sample lists over 200,000 clones; about nine tenths were seen once.

The gene calls are TRBV3-1 (or the pseudogene TRBV3-2) and TRBJ2-3, with 9 bases that match TRBD2. This TCR derives from a man younger than 35 who had recovered from COVID-19. The sample comprised PBMCs or T cells enriched from blood (not recorded which). The CDR3 nucleotides are TGTGCCAGCAGCCCGACTAGCGGAGACACAGATACGCAGTATTTT. Translated: CASSPTSGDTDTQYF.